Below, one TCR beta chain is given with its context. Which antigen it targets is not known. No base quality information exists; no much larger clone differs at one position. The cohort comprised hundreds of healthy bone marrow donors. At the time of sampling, every cohort member was nominally healthy, though immune exposures that went unrecorded were likely present. The donor was CMV seropositive and was included in the group of 290 or so seropositive cohort members. Every donor gave a peripheral blood sample, and the peripheral blood mononuclear cells from that sample were used for TCR beta sequencing. Genomic DNA was extracted from the blood cell samples with the Qiagen DNeasy Blood Extraction Kit. The method was the immunoSEQ multiplex PCR assay. For the multiplex PCR, a mixture combining 60 forward primers for TCR Vbeta segments and 13 reverse primers for TCR Jbeta segments was used. A multiplex PCR assay on genomic DNA amplified the CDR3 region of rearranged TCR beta genes. The Illumina HiSeq System was used to sequence the amplified TCR beta libraries as 87-base-pair reads. As for the original processing: A later analysis counted tens of millions of unique TCR beta chains across the 550 to 750 repertoires, and 10 million to 12 million of these chains were shared by at least two donors. A nearest-neighbor algorithm error-corrected the raw reads and collapsed the reads into unique sequences, merging closely related sequences to remove PCR and sequencing errors. Alignment of CDR3 sequences to IMGT reference sequences was used to assign V, D and J gene segments. For a sequence to be retained, a match of at least six nucleotides was required to both a V gene segment and a J gene segment. A rearrangement counted as productive if the CDR3 had no stop codons and remained in frame with V and J, and every other rearrangement counted as non-productive. CDR3 was defined by IMGT convention, running from the second conserved V-encoded cysteine to the conserved J-encoded phenylalanine. The earlier analysis of roughly 590 of the donors excluded any sequence lacking an unambiguous match to a single V gene segment. An earlier analysis of several hundred of the donors called V segments functional above 56.7% productive rearrangements and segregating when the between-donor standard deviation exceeded 5%. A statistical classification framework was built for diagnosing cytomegalovirus status from the catalog of TCR beta chain sequences. In a later analysis, TCR nucleotide sequences were compared against IMGT/GENE-DB human TR gene sequences so that V and J genes could be assigned. The TCRdist pipeline was used in a later analysis to assign CDR3 sequences and most-parsimonious VDJ recombination scenarios. In a later analysis, each TCR beta chain was defined by its CDR3 amino acid sequence together with its V-gene family, and reads without a unique V-gene family were excluded. As a way to deal with suspected cross-contamination and a sequencing artifact, a later analysis dropped hundreds of nucleotide sequences that were highly shared and had low generation probability. In a later analysis, a clonal expansion index was calculated for each public chain from normalized within-repertoire ranks of inferred template counts. In a later analysis, generation probabilities were computed using a VDJ recombination model fitted to out-of-frame rearrangements, and the results were checked against IGoR. In a later analysis, hypergeometric tests were used to score TCR-TCR, TCR-HLA and TCR-CMV co-occurrence, with a repertoire-size bias correction applied to TCR pairs. False discovery rates were estimated in a later analysis by permuting HLA or CMV assignments 20 times. In a later analysis, co-occurring TCRs were grouped using DBSCAN, and TCRdist sequence similarity was added for clustering within HLA-allele-positive subsets. Co-occurrence clustering excluded repertoires with fewer than 30,000 or more than 120,000 public chains, plus five with anomalous nucleotide sharing. In its TCRdb copy, this immuneACCESS table keeps in-frame sequences only and misses some clones. Where compared with another copy, unresolved V genes explain less than half of these, and the others have no known cause. V and J calls and clone size follow that table, whereas D and trimming were derived from the DNA. A total of 100,000 or so clones appear in this sample, 79% of them only once. The ten most abundant clones make up 4.1% of the sample.

This specimen comes from a study of cytomegalovirus exposure and HLA in healthy donors (dated by TCRdb to about 2017). About the investigation overall: An earlier analysis of several hundred of the donors reported 250 to 350 Gb of sequence data and roughly 100 million unique TCR beta sequences from about 179 million T cells. About 5 DR-DQ haplotypes were handled as single units for association and clustering, since linkage in the cohort was strong. The number of donors typed differed by locus, with roughly 629-640 for A, B, C, DRB1 and DQB1, 522 for DQA1, 606 for DPA1, and roughly 450 for DPB1. In a later analysis, previously published TCR beta repertoires from 670 or so donors were re-analyzed and high-resolution HLA genotyping was added so that TCR occurrence patterns could be studied. All discovery cohort repertoires had been generated using a single sequencing platform. To decide whether each TCR beta V gene segment behaved as functional or pseudogenic, an earlier analysis of some 540 of the donors relied on high-throughput TCR beta sequencing. The T cell repertoires of several hundred subjects were profiled by immunosequencing and related to cytomegalovirus serostatus. In addition to the first cohort of roughly 670 subjects, a separate validation cohort of 100 to 150 different subjects was used. Among the approximately 400 genotyped donors, around 81% belonged to the genetic ancestry cluster associated with self-reported Caucasian donors. To predict cytomegalovirus infection status, the study brought together high-throughput TCR immunosequencing, statistical association of individual TCRs with disease status, and machine learning. Donor age, sex, ethnicity and CMV serostatus were compiled together with the repertoire data. The aim of the study was to test whether cataloging public T cell receptors could identify signatures of past pathogen exposure. A later genetic analysis used genome-wide SNP genotypes for about 65% of the roughly 670 donors, treating that subset as a discovery cohort. The later analysis used no new phenotypic data to find candidate immune exposures, relying instead on TCR beta sequences and their occurrence across donors. An early release that covered roughly 600 HLA-typed donors contained 300 to 350 gigabases of sequencing data and 80 million or so unique TCR sequences. Both class I and class II loci were covered by HLA typing, at four-digit resolution. On average, roughly 240,000 unique TCR beta nucleotide sequences were sequenced per donor among some 430 genotyped donors of the cohort, with about 17% of those sequences being non-productive. Overall results and qualifications from the work: In a later analysis, HLA-associated TCR beta chains were found to be more clonally expanded and to have lower generation probabilities than equally common non-associated chains. The study gave a list of about 160 TCR beta chains associated with cytomegalovirus. Because HLA typing was unavailable for some donors at each locus, only the typed subset was used in association tests. In a later analysis, TCR association rates were found to vary across HLA loci, with the most associated TCRs seen for DRB1 alleles and the fewest for HLA-C alleles. The only immune exposure information available for the cohort was CMV serostatus. The presence/absence analyses assumed that sequencing depth was roughly uniform across donors, and that assumption may not be true. When HLA alleles, especially DR and DQ, strongly co-occurred, attributing TCR associations to individual alleles was difficult. Specific HLA alleles were associated with roughly 16,000 TCR beta sequences at a false discovery rate of 0.05 in a later analysis. Some IMGT-functional V segments, including TRBV6-2 and TRBV6-3, could not be distinguished by the 87-base-pair reads and were therefore excluded. Because counts were too low, seventeen rarely observed V segments, including chromosome 9 orphons, were left out of the earlier analysis of about 620 of the donors. Linkage disequilibrium might explain the correlated functional status among segregating V segments, but an unknown experimental factor could not be excluded. In both the original and validation cohorts, the classifier was reported to diagnose cytomegalovirus status with high specificity and sensitivity. In a later analysis, several top co-occurrence clusters were reported to appear linked to parvovirus B19, influenza, CMV and Epstein-Barr virus. The authors suggested that the approach could potentially be generalized to other disease states and immunological phenotypes. Three of the identified cytomegalovirus-associated TCR beta chains were confirmed in vitro to be specific for cytomegalovirus antigens. The cohort was sequenced for TCR beta chains only, and without alpha or paired-chain data the features that could be detected were limited. Broadly in line with IMGT annotations, most TCR beta V segments showed up in productive rearrangements about 87% or about 30% of the time in an earlier analysis of several hundred of the donors. In a later analysis, most CMV-associated TCR beta chains were found to appear HLA-restricted, with HLA associations seemingly driven largely by CMV exposure. An association between a missense DCLRE1C variant and V-gene and J-gene trimming of TCR beta chains was found in a later genetic analysis and replicated in an independent cohort. A cluster of highly shared sequence variants was judged likely to represent a technical artifact of the sequencing pipeline. A further reported finding was that TCR beta sequences accurately predicted the HLA-A and HLA-B alleles for most subjects in the first cohort. Most TCR sequences were seen in very few donors, while some public TCRs were found in many individuals. Compared with the roughly 700-donor mean, donors in an Asian-associated ancestry cluster had fewer N-insertions in productive TCRs, according to a later genetic analysis.

The germline V gene yields SQVTM for CDR1 and ANQGSEA for CDR2. V loses 7 bases, J loses 1 base, and the germline ends lie 13 bases apart. The CDR3, from cysteine to phenylalanine, totals 13 residues. The read is trimmed to its CDR3 DNA, 39 bases read in frame from base 1. The sample taken for sequencing was PBMCs. The sequence links TRBV29-1 to TRBJ1-1, with the D gene uncertain. The source of this sequence is a female donor in good health and CMV-seropositive. Read as DNA, the sequence is TGCAGCGCCTCGGCAGAGGGGAACACTGAAGCTTTCTTT. Translated, it gives CSASAEGNTEAFF.